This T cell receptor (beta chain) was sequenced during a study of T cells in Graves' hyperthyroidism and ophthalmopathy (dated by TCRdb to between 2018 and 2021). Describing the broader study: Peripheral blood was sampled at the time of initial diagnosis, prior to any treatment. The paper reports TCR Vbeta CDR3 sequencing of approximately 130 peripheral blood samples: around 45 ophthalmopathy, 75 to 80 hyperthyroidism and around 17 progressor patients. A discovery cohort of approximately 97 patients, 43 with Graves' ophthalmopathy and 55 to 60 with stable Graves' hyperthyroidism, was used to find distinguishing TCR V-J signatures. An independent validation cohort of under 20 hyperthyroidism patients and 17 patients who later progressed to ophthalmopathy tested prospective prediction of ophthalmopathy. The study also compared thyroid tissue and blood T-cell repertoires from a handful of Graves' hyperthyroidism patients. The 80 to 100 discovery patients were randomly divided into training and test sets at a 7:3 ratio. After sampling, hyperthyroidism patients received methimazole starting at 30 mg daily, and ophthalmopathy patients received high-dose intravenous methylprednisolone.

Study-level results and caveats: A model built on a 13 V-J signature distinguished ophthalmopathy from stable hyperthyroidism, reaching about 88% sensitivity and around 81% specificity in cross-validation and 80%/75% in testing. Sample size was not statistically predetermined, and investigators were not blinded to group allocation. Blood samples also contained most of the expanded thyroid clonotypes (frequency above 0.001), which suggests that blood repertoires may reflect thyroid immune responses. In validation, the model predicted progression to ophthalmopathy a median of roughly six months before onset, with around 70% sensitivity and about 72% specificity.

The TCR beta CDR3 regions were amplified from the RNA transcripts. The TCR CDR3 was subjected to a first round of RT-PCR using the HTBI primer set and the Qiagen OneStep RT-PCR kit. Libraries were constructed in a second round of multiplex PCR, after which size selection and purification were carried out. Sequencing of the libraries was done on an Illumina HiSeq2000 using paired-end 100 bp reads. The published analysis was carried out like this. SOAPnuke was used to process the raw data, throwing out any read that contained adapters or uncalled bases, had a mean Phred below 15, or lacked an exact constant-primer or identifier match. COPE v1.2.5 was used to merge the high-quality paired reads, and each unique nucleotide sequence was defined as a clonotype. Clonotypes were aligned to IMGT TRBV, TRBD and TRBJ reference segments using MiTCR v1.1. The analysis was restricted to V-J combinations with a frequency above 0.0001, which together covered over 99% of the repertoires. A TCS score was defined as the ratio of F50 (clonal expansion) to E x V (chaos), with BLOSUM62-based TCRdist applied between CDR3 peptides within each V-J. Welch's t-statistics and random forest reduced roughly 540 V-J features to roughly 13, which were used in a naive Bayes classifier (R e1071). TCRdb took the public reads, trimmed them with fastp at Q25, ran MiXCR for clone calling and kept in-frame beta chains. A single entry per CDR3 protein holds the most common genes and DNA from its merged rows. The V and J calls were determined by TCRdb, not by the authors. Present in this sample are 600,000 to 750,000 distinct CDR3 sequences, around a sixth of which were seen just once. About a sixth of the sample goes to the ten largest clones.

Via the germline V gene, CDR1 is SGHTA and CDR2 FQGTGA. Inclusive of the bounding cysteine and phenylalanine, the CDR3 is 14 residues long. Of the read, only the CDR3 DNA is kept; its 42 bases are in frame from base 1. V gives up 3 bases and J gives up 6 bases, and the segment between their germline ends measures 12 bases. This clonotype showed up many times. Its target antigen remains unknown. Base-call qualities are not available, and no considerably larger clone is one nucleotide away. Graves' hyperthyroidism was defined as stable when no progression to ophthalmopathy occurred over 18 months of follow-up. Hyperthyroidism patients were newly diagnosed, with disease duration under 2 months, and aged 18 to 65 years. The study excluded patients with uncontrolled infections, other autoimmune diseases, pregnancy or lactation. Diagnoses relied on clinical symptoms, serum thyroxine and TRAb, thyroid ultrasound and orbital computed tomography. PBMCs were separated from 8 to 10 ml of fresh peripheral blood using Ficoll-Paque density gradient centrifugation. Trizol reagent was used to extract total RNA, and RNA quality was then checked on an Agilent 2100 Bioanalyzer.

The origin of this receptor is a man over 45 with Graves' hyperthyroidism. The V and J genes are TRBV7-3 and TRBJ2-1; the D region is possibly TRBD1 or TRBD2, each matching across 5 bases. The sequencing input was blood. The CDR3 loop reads CASSLGTDVNEQFF. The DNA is TGTGCCAGCAGCTTGGGGACCGACGTCAATGAGCAGTTCTTC.